These 21 T cell receptor beta chains came from one sample sequenced in a study of tumor and adjacent non-tumor tissue in lung cancer. The template was RNA from unsorted bulk tissue. Three rounds of nested PCR, following a modified ARM-PCR protocol, produced the TCRbeta library. TCRdb re-derived calls from the multiplex PCR reads in MiXCR, one entry per CDR3 protein. Among under 150,000 distinct CDR3 sequences listed, about 71% were seen once. Source material: lung tumor tissue. The source of these receptors is a man in his sixties with small cell lung cancer.

Remarks on this clonotype: A much larger clone differs from this one at a single base, so this may be a read error. V is TRBV11-2 and J is TRBJ2-5; no firm D call. This CDR3 is 12 amino acids long. Trimming shortened V by 0 bases and J by 5 bases, and 4 bases separated the two germline ends. CDR1 and CDR2 (germline): SGHAT, FQNNGV. This chain's CDR3 is CASSLEWETQYF. For the CDR3, the DNA is TGTGCCAGCAGCTTAGAGTGGGAGACCCAGTACTTC.

On this clonotype itself: At one end, the junction sequence differs from germline, possibly due to a read error. This chain uses TRBV12-3 or TRBV12-4 with TRBJ1-5; D possibly corresponds to TRBD1 (6 bases). There are 14 residues in the CDR3. CDR3 DNA sequence: TGTGCCAGCAGTTTCAGCAGGGGAAATCAGCCCCGGCATTTT. Amino acids: CASSFSRGNQPRHF.

As for this clonotype: A junction boundary mismatches the germline segment, possibly from a read error. The chain uses TRBV11-2 and TRBJ2-5, with 9 bases identical to TRBD2. The CDR3 has 16 residues. Germline assignment: CDR1 SGHAT and CDR2 FQNNGV. The CDR3 bases are TGTGCCAGCAGCTTTACCCTGGGACTAGCATTAGAGACCCGGTACTTC. The encoded protein is CASSFTLGLALETRYF.

As concerns this clonotype: At one end, the junction sequence differs from germline, possibly due to a read error. The V call is TRBV20-1, the J call TRBJ2-1, with 8 positions matching TRBD2. This CDR3 is 15 amino acids long. Germline lookup yields CDR1 DFQATT and CDR2 SNEGSKA (reference sequence). CDR3 amino acids: CSAPQAGDRYNDQFF. The CDR3 DNA reads TGCAGTGCCCCACAAGCGGGAGACAGGTACAATGATCAGTTCTTC.

A word on this clonotype: This may be a read error: a much more frequent sequence differs by one nucleotide. The J gene is TRBJ2-7, the V gene TRBV20-1, with unresolved D. The CDR3 has 14 amino acids. V shed 8 bases and J shed 0 bases, with 17 bases lying between them. Germline V gives CDR1 DFQATT, CDR2 SNEGSKA (reference sequence). The CDR3 DNA reads TGCAGTATTTTACCAGCTATTGACTCCTACGAGCAGTACTTC. Its protein product is CSILPAIDSYEQYF.

For this clonotype: One end of the junction varies from germline; a read error may be responsible. The chain has TRBV20-1 and TRBJ2-5, with D possibly TRBD1 on 5 matching bases. CDR3 length: 12 residues. Germline lookup yields CDR1 DFQATT and CDR2 SNEGSKA (reference sequence). CDR3 in DNA: TGCAGTGCCATCAAGGGGTACGAGACCCAGCACTTC. Translating gives CSAIKGYETQHF.

There are a few counts of this clonotype. At one end, the junction sequence differs from germline, possibly due to a read error. CDR3 sequence: CSAIDGFKGLPEALF. CDR3 nucleotide sequence: TGCAGTGCTATAGATGGCTTCAAGGGCTTACCTGAAGCTCTCTTT. The gene calls are TRBV20-1 and TRBJ1-1; no definite D call. CDR1 is DFQATT, CDR2 SNEGSKA, per germline (reference sequence). The CDR3 loop spans 15 amino acids.

The V gene is TRBV5-6, the J gene TRBJ2-5, with D perhaps matching TRBD1 (6 bases). The germline V gene has CDR1 SGHDT and CDR2 YYEEEE. The V gene lost 3 bases and the J gene lost 1 base, with 13 bases spanning the gap. This CDR3 contains 15 residues. CDR3 residues: CASSSIRDTQETQYF. For the CDR3, the DNA is TGTGCCAGCAGCTCGATCCGGGACACCCAAGAGACCCAGTACTTC.

In this sample, this clonotype turned up a few times. The chain carries TRBV20-1 and TRBJ2-1; 12 bases match TRBD2. This CDR3 has 15 residues. With 4 bases clipped from V and 8 bases from J, the junction kept 9 bases outside the gene matches. Per germline, CDR1 DFQATT and CDR2 SNEGSKA (reference sequence). The CDR3 loop is CSATMTSGSWHEQFF. DNA for the CDR3: TGCAGTGCTACCATGACTAGCGGGAGCTGGCATGAGCAGTTCTTC.

This clonotype was observed at least ten times. J is TRBJ2-3 and V is TRBV29-1; 8 bases align to TRBD2. V gave up 6 bases and J gave up 6 bases; unmatched junction bases: 14. The CDR3 is made up of 15 amino acids. Germline V gene data show CDR1 as SQVTM and CDR2 as ANQGSEA. CDR3 loop: CSVAGGSGRSDTQYF. The CDR3 bases are TGCAGCGTGGCCGGAGGGAGCGGGAGAAGCGATACGCAGTATTTT.

With regard to this clonotype: One end of the junction fails to match germline, which may point to a read error. Written as DNA, the CDR3 is TGTGCCAGCAGCTCCTCTTGGACTAGCGAGCCTTCCTCCTACGAGAAGTACTTC. Translation: CASSSSWTSEPSSYEKYF. This chain joins TRBV11-1 and TRBJ2-7, with 9 bases fitting TRBD2. The CDR3 spans 18 residues. CDR1 is SGHAT, CDR2 FQDESV, per germline (reference sequence).

As for this clonotype: As the CDR3 is not closed by the conserved phenylalanine or tryptophan, this likely results from a read error. The chain is built from TRBV29-1 and TRBJ1-1, with no clear D. Germline V lookup: CDR1 SQVTM, CDR2 ANQGSEA. This CDR3 region has 12 residues. V lost 3 bases to trimming and J lost 8 bases, with 13 bases between them. CDR3 residues: CSVEALPREAFL. CDR3 sequence (DNA): TGCAGCGTTGAGGCCCTACCGAGGGAAGCTTTCTTA.

This clonotype was picked up one time. The junction differs from germline at one of its ends, possibly a read error. The rearrangement links TRBV20-1 to TRBJ2-5, with 7 bases lining up with TRBD1. CDR1 is DFQATT, CDR2 SNEGSKA, per germline (reference sequence). The CDR3 loop spans 14 amino acids. The CDR3 region has the DNA TGCAGTGCGGGGAGACAGGGAAGGCAAGGGACCCAGTACTTC. Its protein is CSAGRQGRQGTQYF.

As for this clonotype: A much larger clone lies one base from this, so it may be a read error. V and J are TRBV20-1 and TRBJ2-7, with 7 bases that match TRBD2. In germline, CDR1 is DFQATT, CDR2 SNEGSKA (reference sequence). The CDR3 is made up of 16 amino acids. This CDR3 is CCASGPGGMSSYEQYV. In DNA, the CDR3 is TGCTGTGCTAGCGGCCCGGGCGGAATGAGCTCCTACGAGCAGTACGTC.

A note on this clonotype: The junction departs from germline at one end; a sequencing error may be responsible. The V and J genes are TRBV20-1 and TRBJ2-5; 7 bases are a match to TRBD1. CDR1 is DFQATT, CDR2 SNEGSKA, per germline (reference sequence). The CDR3 spans 14 residues. CDR3 sequence: CSVREGTGEVTQYF. CDR3 sequence (DNA): TGCAGTGTTAGAGAGGGCACAGGGGAAGTGACCCAGTACTTC.

The chain has TRBV20-1 and TRBJ2-2; no reliable D call. In germline, CDR1 is DFQATT, CDR2 SNEGSKA (reference sequence). Trimming cost V 3 bases and J 9 bases, with 11 bases left between them. CDR3 length: 12 amino acids. The CDR3, as DNA: TGCAGTGCTAGGGATGGAATCTGGGAGCTGTTTTTT. Protein sequence: CSARDGIWELFF.

Comments on this clonotype: The junction shows a germline mismatch at one end, possibly a read error. This chain uses TRBV28 with TRBJ2-2; unclear D gene. Germline V gives CDR1 MDHEN, CDR2 SYDVKM. There are 15 residues in the CDR3. The CDR3 bases are TGTACCAGCAGTACCCTAGGGCAGAACACCGGGGAGCTGTTTTTT. Its translation: CTSSTLGQNTGELFF.

This chain uses TRBV18 with TRBJ1-1; perhaps TRBD1 as D (6 bases). The CDR3 extends over 13 amino acids. V was pared by 3 bases and J by 10 bases, with 15 bases between. Per germline, CDR1 KGHSH and CDR2 LQKENI. CDR3 DNA sequence: TGTGCCAGCTCACCCCAACAGGACAGCGGAGCTTTCTTT. Its protein is CASSPQQDSGAFF.

The V gene is TRBV11-2, the J gene TRBJ2-1, with 9 positions matching TRBD2. V shed 2 bases, J shed 12 bases, and the junction held 14 bases outside the gene matches. The germline gives CDR1 SGHAT, CDR2 FQNNGV. The CDR3 is 16 residues long. The CDR3 spells CASSLLGLASGSGQFF. CDR3 sequence (DNA): TGTGCCAGCAGCTTACTAGGACTAGCGAGTGGCTCGGGGCAGTTCTTC.

The chain combines TRBV5-4 with TRBJ2-1; 7 bases agree with TRBD2. The ends lost 1 base at V and 2 bases at J; junction bases unmatched: 9. The CDR3 extends over 17 amino acids. The V gene's germline CDR1 is SGHNT and CDR2 YYREEE (reference sequence). The CDR3 sequence: CASSLHSGLVTYNEQFF. In DNA form, the CDR3 reads TGTGCCAGCAGCTTGCATTCCGGACTAGTGACCTACAATGAGCAGTTCTTC.

Comments on this clonotype: With a much larger clone just one base away, this may be a read error. The chain joins TRBV4-1 to TRBJ2-1, with D hard to call. Germline CDR1 reads MGHRA; CDR2 reads YSYEKL. Trimming stripped 0 bases from V and 5 bases from J, with 5 bases between. CDR3 size: 13 residues. CDR3 in DNA: TGCGCCAGCAGCCAAGATACCAACAATGAGCAGTTCTTC. Its protein product is CASSQDTNNEQFF.